Listed below are T cell receptor beta chains from one sample, sequenced in a study of shared clonotypes between healthy human individuals. Libraries were prepared by immunoSEQ multiplex PCR; TCRdb keeps only in-frame clonotypes and omits some of them. The table has approximately 100,000 clones, roughly 70% seen once. Source material: memory CD8+ T cells sorted from blood. These receptors were obtained from a young woman in good health. Each CDR3 is given with its conserved first and last residue. D genes are given only for firm matches. Size values are once, few and many counts, or a class for expanded clones, and some rows have none.

v_gene	j_gene	abundance	d_gene	CDR3nt	CDR3aa
TRBV27	TRBJ2-6	-	-	-	CASSTSGQVFSGANVLTF
TRBV28	TRBJ1-5	-	-	TGTGCCAGCAGCTTGTATCAGGGGCCAAGTCAGCCCCAGCATTTT	CASSLYQGPSQPQHF
TRBV13	TRBJ2-3	-	TRBD2	TGTGCCAGCAGCTCAGCGGGAGCAGATACGCAGTATTTT	CASSSAGADTQYF
TRBV10-2	TRBJ2-7	-	TRBD2	TGCGCCAGCAGATCCAGCGGGAGCCTCACGAGCTCCTACGAGCAGTACTTC	CASRSSGSLTSSYEQYF
TRBV2	TRBJ1-2	-	-	TGTGCCAGCAGTGAGCGTGGTCCTAACTATGGCTACACCTTC	CASSERGPNYGYTF
TRBV29-1	TRBJ2-7	-	TRBD2	TGCAGCGTTGAAGATGAACTAGCGGGGGCGAGCTCCTACGAGCAGTACTTC	CSVEDELAGASSYEQYF
TRBV4-1	TRBJ2-2	-	-	TGCGCCAGCAGCCAAGAGAGAGGCCTCCCCACCGGGGAGCTGTTTTTT	CASSQERGLPTGELFF
TRBV7-8	TRBJ2-5	-	TRBD1	TGTGCCAGCAGCTTAGACAGGGGAGAGACCCAGTACTTC	CASSLDRGETQYF
TRBV5-1	TRBJ2-1	few	-	TGCGCCAGCAGCTTGGACTATCCTTCCTACAATGAGCAGTTCTTC	CASSLDYPSYNEQFF
TRBV6-1	TRBJ2-6	few	-	TGTGCCAGCAGTGAAGAGGAGGTGTACTCTGGGGCCAACGTCCTGACTTTC	CASSEEEVYSGANVLTF
TRBV5-6	TRBJ2-2	-	-	TGTGCCAGCAGCCCCGAAGGTAGAGGTGCCGGGGAGCTGTTTTTT	CASSPEGRGAGELFF
TRBV2	TRBJ2-2	-	-	TGTGCCAGCAGTGGGACAGAATCGAACACCGGGGAGCTGTTTTTT	CASSGTESNTGELFF
TRBV27	TRBJ1-2	-	-	TGTGCCAGCAGTTTAATCGGGGCAGGGAGGGATGGCTACACCTTC	CASSLIGAGRDGYTF
TRBV5-4	TRBJ2-1	-	-	TGTGCCAGCGCGGCGGACTATACGAAGTACAATGAGCAGTTCTTC	CASAADYTKYNEQFF